Below, 20 T cell receptor beta chains from the same sample are listed, as sequenced in a study of Ad26.COV2.S vaccination and SARS-CoV-2 variants. Assay used: immunoSEQ multiplex PCR; TCRdb lists only in-frame clones, some missing. The table shows about 350,000 clones, with approximately 86% occurring only once. Treatment denoted: about 20 received Ad26.COV2.S at low or high dose, single or two shots; about 5 received placebo; per-sample allocation not given. Repertoires come from day 63 after the first vaccine or placebo injection. The sequencing here drew on peripheral blood, taken in a trial of Ad26.COV2.S vaccine versus placebo. The source of these receptors is a person aged 18-65 years who received the Ad26.COV2.S COVID-19 vaccine or a placebo.

The chain employs TRBV19 and TRBJ1-2; 9 nucleotides agree with TRBD1. With 5 bases clipped from V and 7 bases from J, the junction kept 14 bases outside the gene matches. Germline V gene sequence: CDR1 LNHDA, CDR2 SQIVND (reference sequence). The CDR3 has 16 residues. Written as DNA, the CDR3 is TGTGCCAGTAGTCACTTTGATGGGGACAGGGTACTTGGCTACACCTTC. It translates to CASSHFDGDRVLGYTF.

Concerning this clone: Other nucleotide sequences from this sample produce the same CDR3. This sequence joins TRBV2 and TRBJ2-5; 8 bases agree with TRBD1. This CDR3 is 14 amino acids long. V was pared by 4 bases and J by 5 bases, with 6 bases of the junction left unmatched. Germline V gives CDR1 SNHLY, CDR2 FYNNEI. CDR3 in DNA: TGTGCCAGCAGTGGTGGGACAGGCCGGGAGACCCAGTACTTC. Its translation: CASSGGTGRETQYF.

The rearrangement uses TRBV15 and TRBJ1-2, with a possible D match to TRBD1 (6 bases). Germline CDR1 is LNHNV and CDR2 is YYDKDF (reference sequence). The ends were cut back, 0 bases at V and 8 bases at J, with 16 bases in the middle. The CDR3 loop spans 15 amino acids. This CDR3 reads CATSREAAGARGYTF. The CDR3 DNA reads TGTGCCACCAGCAGAGAGGCGGCGGGGGCTAGGGGCTACACCTTC. Complete variable domain (other parts from reference TRBV15 and TRBJ1-2): DAMVIQNPRYQVTQFGKPVTLSCSQTLNHNVMYWYQQKSSQAPKLLFHYYDKDFNNEADTPDNFQSRRPNTSFCFLDIRSPGLGDTAMYLCATSREAAGARGYTFGSGTRLTVV.

V and J are TRBV4-3 and TRBJ2-1; D gene ambiguous. The CDR3 extends over 14 amino acids. Deletions cut 0 bases from V and 7 bases from J, with 10 bases between. CDR1 and CDR2 (germline): LGHNA, YSLEER. CDR3 in DNA: TGCGCCAGCAGCCAAGATCGAGTGGGAAATGAGCAGTTCTTC. The encoded protein is CASSQDRVGNEQFF.

In DNA form, the CDR3 reads TGTGCCAGCAGTTCCTCCCCCCCGAACACTGAAGCTTTCTTT. Protein: CASSSSPPNTEAFF. The chain links TRBV28 to TRBJ1-1; D gene unclear. The germline CDR1 and CDR2 sequences are MDHEN and SYDVKM. This CDR3 is built from 14 residues. Trimming pared 4 bases from V and 1 base from J, leaving 10 bases between. The whole variable domain, remainder taken from reference TRBV28 and TRBJ1-1, is DVKVTQSSRYLVKRTGEKVFLECVQDMDHENMFWYRQDPGLGLRLIYFSYDVKMKEKGDIPEGYSVSREKKERFSLILESASTNQTSMYLCASSSSPPNTEAFFGQGTRLTVV.

This clone was observed a few times. CDR3 protein: CASRELAGGGTDTQYF. DNA of the CDR3: TGTGCCAGCAGGGAACTAGCGGGGGGCGGCACAGATACGCAGTATTTT. This chain connects TRBV7-8 to TRBJ2-3; 12 positions agree with TRBD2. The CDR3 extends over 16 amino acids. The germline gives CDR1 SGHVS, CDR2 FQNEAQ. With 6 bases clipped from V and 1 base from J, the junction kept 5 bases outside the gene matches.

The chain combines TRBV10-3 with TRBJ2-5, with 13 bases aligning to TRBD2. Germline V gene data show CDR1 as ENHRY and CDR2 as SYGVKD. The CDR3 extends over 17 amino acids. Losses at the gene ends were 4 bases for V and 2 bases for J; bases not matched to a gene: 7. The CDR3 region has the DNA TGTGCCATCAGTGGGGAACTAGCGGGGGGGCAACAAGAGACCCAGTACTTC. Translating gives CAISGELAGGQQETQYF.

The rearrangement links TRBV5-1 to TRBJ2-7, with D tentatively TRBD1 (5 bases). The germline CDR1 and CDR2 sequences are SGHRS and YFSETQ. The CDR3 length is 14 residues. Trimming shortened V by 0 bases and J by 1 base, and 8 bases separated the two germline ends. CDR3 DNA sequence: TGCGCCAGCAGCTTGGGACAGACATCCTACGAGCAGTACTTC. Translation: CASSLGQTSYEQYF.

This clone was seen a single time. The rearrangement joins TRBV12-3 or TRBV12-4 to TRBJ2-7; no clear D gene. This CDR3 contains 12 residues. The V end lost 3 bases, the J end lost 0 bases, and 3 bases lay between the germline ends. The CDR3: CASSLASYEQYF. Here the CDR3 DNA reads TGTGCCAGCAGTTTGGCCTCCTACGAGCAGTACTTC.

J is TRBJ2-7 and V is TRBV15; 12 bases align to TRBD1. The CDR3 length is 16 residues. V gave up 5 bases and J gave up 5 bases; unmatched junction bases: 10. Germline V gene lookup returns CDR1 LNHNV and CDR2 YYDKDF (reference sequence). CDR3 in DNA: TGTGCCACCAGCGTCGGGGGGGACAGGGGGCTCCACGAGCAGTACTTC. Amino acid sequence: CATSVGGDRGLHEQYF. The whole variable domain, filled in from reference TRBV15 and TRBJ2-7, reads DAMVIQNPRYQVTQFGKPVTLSCSQTLNHNVMYWYQQKSSQAPKLLFHYYDKDFNNEADTPDNFQSRRPNTSFCFLDIRSPGLGDTAMYLCATSVGGDRGLHEQYFGPGTRLTVT.

The gene calls are TRBV5-1 and TRBJ1-2; D gene uncertain. V shed 5 bases and J shed 0 bases, with 14 bases lying between them. Germline CDR1 and CDR2: SGHRS and YFSETQ. This CDR3 region has 15 residues. The CDR3 protein is CASRPITDANYGYTF. CDR3 DNA: TGCGCCAGCAGACCGATCACGGACGCTAACTATGGCTACACCTTC.

V usage is TRBV12-3 or TRBV12-4 and J usage is TRBJ2-7; a weak D match, TRBD1 (6 bases). The CDR3 contains 13 residues. V gave up 6 bases and J gave up 2 bases, with 11 bases separating them. DNA for the CDR3: TGTGCCAGCAGCCTGGACAGCGCCTACGAGCAGTACTTC. Translating gives CASSLDSAYEQYF.

The CDR3 DNA sequence: TGCGCCAGCAGCCAAGTCTCCGGGACAGCCGCCGCTTTCTTT. Translation gives CASSQVSGTAAAFF. The chain uses TRBV4-1 and TRBJ1-1; 7 bases agree with TRBD1. The V gene's germline CDR1 is MGHRA and CDR2 YSYEKL. V dropped 1 base and J dropped 11; count of bases not matched to a gene: 10. The CDR3 is 14 residues long.

Notes on this clone: One end of the junction is discordant with germline, which a read error may explain. The V gene is TRBV19, the J gene TRBJ2-3; possibly TRBD1 or TRBD2 for D (5 bases each). The CDR3 runs 16 residues. Looked up from germline, CDR1 is LNHDA and CDR2 is SQIVND (reference sequence). CDR3 in DNA: TGTGCCAGTAGCATAGCCTTCGGGGCGCCCACAGATACGCAGTATTTT. Translated: CASSIAFGAPTDTQYF. Variable domain in full (rest from reference TRBV19 and TRBJ2-3): DGGITQSPKYLFRKEGQNVTLSCEQNLNHDAMYWYRQDPGQGLRLIYYSQIVNDFQKGDIAEGYSVSREKKESFPLTVTSAQKNPTAFYLCASSIAFGAPTDTQYFGPGTRLTVL.

The V and J genes are TRBV19 and TRBJ1-2, with 7 bases aligning to TRBD1. V dropped 7 bases and J dropped 4; count of bases not matched to a gene: 6. Looked up from germline, CDR1 is LNHDA and CDR2 is SQIVND (reference sequence). This CDR3 is 13 amino acids long. CDR3 protein: CASITPGGYGYTF. CDR3 nucleotide sequence: TGTGCCAGTATCACACCAGGGGGCTATGGCTACACCTTC.

This rearrangement joins TRBV28 to TRBJ1-4; 12 bases map to TRBD1. V shed 7 bases, J shed 7 bases, and the junction held 4 bases outside the gene matches. The CDR3 has 14 amino acids. From germline, CDR1 is MDHEN and CDR2 SYDVKM. The CDR3 DNA sequence: TGTGCCAGCACCGGGGACAGGGGGCCTGAAAAACTGTTTTTT. Residues: CASTGDRGPEKLFF.

This clone was seen a few times. The chain uses TRBV4-3 and TRBJ2-7; 9 nucleotides agree with TRBD2. After removal of 0 bases from V and 2 bases from J, the junction contained 5 bases not matched to a gene. The CDR3 consists of 16 residues. Germline CDR1 and CDR2: LGHNA and YSLEER. In nucleotides, the CDR3 is TGCGCCAGCAGCCAAGATAGCGGGGGACTTCCCTACGAGCAGTACTTC. Amino acids: CASSQDSGGLPYEQYF.

The chain carries TRBV28 and TRBJ1-2; 11 nucleotides align to TRBD1. J was trimmed by 5 bases and V by 6 bases; bases with no gene match: 8. This CDR3 region has 15 residues. Germline CDR1 is MDHEN and CDR2 is SYDVKM. The CDR3 here is CASSPGQGVGYGYTF. DNA of the CDR3: TGTGCCAGCAGCCCGGGACAGGGGGTCGGTTATGGCTACACCTTC.

V usage is TRBV11-2 and J usage is TRBJ1-5; D is undetermined. V was shortened by 3 bases and J by 3 bases, with 6 bases between the two germline ends. Germline V CDR1 and CDR2: SGHAT, FQNNGV. The CDR3 length is 13 residues. The CDR3 spells CASSLEFNQPQHF. In DNA form, the CDR3 reads TGTGCCAGCAGCTTGGAGTTCAATCAGCCCCAGCATTTT. Together with reference TRBV11-2 and TRBJ1-5, the CDR3 gives the full variable domain: EAGVAQSPRYKIIEKRQSVAFWCNPISGHATLYWYQQILGQGPKLLIQFQNNGVVDDSQLPKDRFSAERLKGVDSTLKIQPAKLEDSAVYLCASSLEFNQPQHFGDGTRLSIL.

The chain links TRBV5-4 to TRBJ2-4; TRBD1 aligns across 7 bases. V shed 4 bases and J 3 bases; nucleotides not matched to a gene: 13. Germline V CDR1 and CDR2: SGHNT, YYREEE (reference sequence). The CDR3 has 17 residues. The CDR3 loop reads CASSPETRGNGKNIQYF. The CDR3 DNA sequence: TGTGCCAGCAGCCCGGAAACCAGGGGGAATGGCAAAAACATTCAGTACTTC.